This T cell receptor beta chain was retrieved from a study of blood T cell repertoires in COVID-19. On the study more broadly: T cells, B-cell-depleted T cells, or PBMCs supplied cDNA or gDNA.

Only in-frame clones appear in the TCRdb table, and some are missing; sequencing was by immunoSEQ multiplex PCR. The sample holds 400,000 or so clones, around 91% seen once. Trimming removed 9 bases from V and 7 bases from J; junction bases left unmatched: 15. From germline, CDR1 is SNHLY and CDR2 FYNNEI. This CDR3 contains 16 residues. The sample consisted of PBMCs or T cells enriched from blood (not recorded which). The J gene is TRBJ2-1, the V gene TRBV2; 10 positions match TRBD2. This TCR came from a man aged 25-45 years who had recovered from COVID-19. CDR3 DNA sequence: TGTGCCAGGAGACTAGCGGGCCCCTCGGAAAAAAATGAGCAGTTCTTC. Protein product: CARRLAGPSEKNEQFF. The whole variable domain, remainder taken from reference TRBV2 and TRBJ2-1, is EPEVTQTPSHQVTQMGQEVILRCVPISNHLYFYWYRQILGQKVEFLVSFYNNEISEKSEIFDDQFSVERPDGSNFTLKIRSTKLEDSAMYFCARRLAGPSEKNEQFFGPGTRLTVL.